This entry lists 25 T cell receptor beta chains sequenced from one sample in a study of blood T cells in healthy people across ages. Primed by a sample-barcoded 5' primer and a J-beta primer mix, a second PCR proceeded for 7 to 11 cycles. MiXCR was run by TCRdb on the 5' RACE reads, yielding one entry per CDR3 protein. Of roughly 700,000 distinct CDR3 sequences in the sample, about 34% were seen once. Sequencing was performed on blood. The receptors originated from a woman older than 75 in good health.

This clonotype was detected a few times. The chain recombines TRBV21-1 with TRBJ1-1. TRBV21-1 is a documented pseudogene. The CDR3 has 11 amino acids. The CDR3 spells CASGRVTEAFF. The DNA of the CDR3 is TGTGCCAGTGGGAGGGTCACTGAAGCTTTCTTT.

In its sample, this clonotype was seen many times. The chain combines TRBV4-1 with TRBJ2-7; 8 positions match TRBD1. The V segment lost 4 bases and the J segment 4 bases; nucleotides outside the gene matches: 6. Germline-derived CDR1 and CDR2 are MGHRA and YSYEKL. CDR3 length: 14 residues. The CDR3, as DNA: TGCGCCAGCAGCCCGCAGGGGGCGGATTACGAGCAGTACTTC. Translating it yields CASSPQGADYEQYF.

The sample holds a few counts of this clonotype. This chain links TRBV5-6 with TRBJ2-1, with D unresolved. Germline V CDR1 and CDR2: SGHDT, YYEEEE. This CDR3 has 14 residues. Trimming removed 0 bases from V and 5 bases from J, with 9 bases in between. CDR3 region: CASSLGGSNNEQFF. Here the CDR3 DNA reads TGTGCCAGCAGCTTGGGCGGCTCAAACAATGAGCAGTTCTTC. Complete variable domain (other parts from reference TRBV5-6 and TRBJ2-1): DAGVTQSPTHLIKTRGQQVTLRCSPKSGHDTVSWYQQALGQGPQFIFQYYEEEERQRGNFPDRFSGHQFPNYSSELNVNALLLGDSALYLCASSLGGSNNEQFFGPGTRLTVL.

This clonotype was detected many times. This sequence joins TRBV10-3 and TRBJ2-7; D gene uncertain. The CDR3 loop spans 12 amino acids. Trimming pared 8 bases from V and 2 bases from J, leaving 10 bases between. Per germline, CDR1 ENHRY and CDR2 SYGVKD. The CDR3: CAIVTSTYEQYF. In DNA, the CDR3 is TGTGCCATCGTCACCAGCACCTACGAGCAGTACTTC.

The chain uses TRBV5-1 and TRBJ2-3, with 10 positions matching TRBD1. J was trimmed by 5 bases and V by 4 bases; bases with no gene match: 4. This CDR3 has 14 residues. Germline V CDR1 and CDR2: SGHRS, YFSETQ. CDR3 DNA: TGCGCCAGCAGCCGGACAGGGGGAGGAGATACGCAGTATTTT. Its translation is CASSRTGGGDTQYF.

The chain employs TRBV5-1 and TRBJ1-1; 8 positions match TRBD1. This CDR3 has 14 residues. V was clipped by 6 bases and J by 2 bases; unmatched bases: 6. Germline V gene sequence: CDR1 SGHRS, CDR2 YFSETQ. CDR3 sequence (DNA): TGCGCCAGCAACAACAGGGGGAGAAACACTGAAGCTTTCTTT. The encoded protein is CASNNRGRNTEAFF.

This clonotype was seen many times. The V call is TRBV5-1, the J call TRBJ2-5, with 8 bases fitting TRBD1. The CDR3 totals 14 residues. V shed 4 bases, J shed 0 bases, and the junction held 2 bases outside the gene matches. CDR1 is SGHRS, CDR2 YFSETQ, per germline. This CDR3 reads CASSPGQDQETQYF. CDR3 coding DNA: TGCGCCAGCAGCCCGGGACAGGACCAAGAGACCCAGTACTTC.

This clonotype has a count of ten or more. This sequence joins TRBV12-3 or TRBV12-4 and TRBJ1-5; 8 positions agree with TRBD1. The V and J ends lost 3 bases and 9 bases, in that order; junction bases with no gene match: 7. CDR3 length: 14 residues. CDR3 sequence (DNA): TGTGCCAGCAGTTTTGGGCAGGGGGCCTCGCCCCAGCATTTT. Protein: CASSFGQGASPQHF.

The table lists this clonotype with many counts. J is TRBJ1-4 and V is TRBV10-3; unclear D gene. V was trimmed by 6 bases and J by 2 bases, leaving 10 bases between them. Germline-derived CDR1 and CDR2 are ENHRY and SYGVKD. The CDR3 extends over 14 amino acids. The CDR3 sequence: CAISGGRTNEKLFF. In DNA, the CDR3 is TGTGCCATCAGCGGAGGTCGGACTAATGAAAAACTGTTTTTT.

This clonotype was seen a few times. One base away lies a much larger clone, so this may be a sequencing read error. The rearrangement links TRBV12-3 or TRBV12-4 to TRBJ2-1, with 8 nucleotides matching TRBD1. Trimming cost V 0 bases and J 11 bases; bases outside gene matches: 3. This CDR3 spans 13 amino acids. CDR3 residues: CASSLAGRGQQFF. The CDR3 DNA sequence: TGTGCCAGCAGTTTAGCAGGCAGGGGGCAGCAGTTCTTC.

Note on this clonotype: Relative to the germline gene, one junction end is altered; a read error may explain this. This chain uses TRBV20-1 with TRBJ1-6, with D unresolved. The CDR3 consists of 14 residues. Germline-derived CDR1 and CDR2 are DFQATT and SNEGSKA (reference sequence). DNA of the CDR3: TGCAGTGCTAGAGCCCGACGGTATAATTCACCCCCCCACTTT. Translating it yields CSARARRYNSPPHF.

This clonotype was counted ten times or more. CDR3 nucleotides: TGTGCCAGCAGGGAGGGACTAGCGGGCACAGATACGCAGTATTTT. Translated, it gives CASREGLAGTDTQYF. V is TRBV12-3 or TRBV12-4 and J is TRBJ2-3, with TRBD2 matching 11 bases. Losses at the gene ends were 6 bases for V and 1 base for J; bases not matched to a gene: 3. The CDR3 extends over 15 amino acids.

The chain joins TRBV28 to TRBJ1-1; no clear D. V was cut by 4 bases and J by 10 bases, with 13 bases left in between. This CDR3 contains 12 residues. Germline V gives CDR1 MDHEN, CDR2 SYDVKM. CDR3 sequence (DNA): TGTGCCAGCAGTTACGGAGTCGGAGGAGCTTTCTTT. As protein: CASSYGVGGAFF.

The chain uses TRBV5-1 and TRBJ1-6; D is undetermined. The V gene lost 8 bases and the J gene lost 7 bases, with 10 bases spanning the gap. The CDR3 is 12 residues long. Looked up from germline, CDR1 is SGHRS and CDR2 is YFSETQ. As DNA, the CDR3 is TGCGCCAGTCGGACGGAGAATTCACCCCTCCACTTT. This sequence encodes CASRTENSPLHF.

This clonotype came up many times. The rearrangement links TRBV5-4 to TRBJ1-1; 7 nucleotides line up with TRBD1. Germline V gives CDR1 SGHNT, CDR2 YYREEE (reference sequence). The CDR3 runs 15 residues. The V and J ends lost 1 base and 4 bases, in that order; junction bases with no gene match: 7. DNA of the CDR3: TGTGCCAGCAGCTTGCGATTAGGGGGCGGCACTGAAGCTTTCTTT. This encodes CASSLRLGGGTEAFF.

CDR3: CASSQTLILNTEAFF. CDR3 in DNA: TGTGCCAGCAGTCAAACCCTAATACTCAACACTGAAGCTTTCTTT. The chain couples TRBV11-2 to TRBJ1-1, with D hard to call. V gave up 6 bases and J gave up 2 bases, with 16 bases separating them. Germline lookup yields CDR1 SGHAT and CDR2 FQNNGV. The length of the CDR3 is 15 residues.

This clonotype was seen more than once but under ten times. The chain uses TRBV14 and TRBJ2-2, with D unclear. Germline assignment: CDR1 SGHDN and CDR2 FVKESK. CDR3 length equals 12 residues. V was clipped by 1 base and J by 7 bases, with 4 bases between them. The CDR3 DNA reads as TGTGCCAGCAGCCAAGCCAGCGGGGAGCTGTTTTTT. Translated, it gives CASSQASGELFF.

Concerning this clonotype: A read error may be the cause here, since a much bigger clone is one base away. The chain uses TRBV6-5 and TRBJ2-1; D may correspond to TRBD1 or TRBD2 (5 bases each). V shed 6 bases and J shed 12 bases, with 24 bases lying between them. The CDR3 loop spans 15 amino acids. Germline values: CDR1 MNHEY, CDR2 SVGAGI. The CDR3 DNA follows: TGTGCCAGCAGCCGAGATTACCGGGACCCCCGGGGGCAGTTCTTC. It translates to CASSRDYRDPRGQFF.

This clonotype was counted ten times or more. The V call is TRBV4-1, the J call TRBJ1-4, with 7 bases aligning to TRBD1. Germline lookup yields CDR1 MGHRA and CDR2 YSYEKL. This CDR3 spans 16 amino acids. V was pared by 1 base and J by 5 bases, with 7 bases of the junction left unmatched. The chain's CDR3 is CASSQGSGTVNEKLFF. The CDR3 DNA is TGCGCCAGCAGCCAAGGGTCCGGGACAGTGAATGAAAAACTGTTTTTT.

With regard to this clonotype: Just one base apart from a much larger clone, this may be a read error. The J gene is TRBJ1-1, the V gene TRBV29-1; D is perhaps TRBD1 (5 bases). Germline loops: CDR1 SQVTM, CDR2 ANQGSEA. Deletions cut 7 bases from V and 4 bases from J, with 13 bases between. The CDR3 loop spans 12 amino acids. The CDR3 is CSGEGVTTEAFF. Written as DNA, the CDR3 is TGCAGCGGCGAAGGGGTGACCACTGAAGCTTTCTTT.

This clonotype was detected ten times or more. This chain connects TRBV6-5 to TRBJ2-5, with D maybe TRBD1 (7 bases). Germline V lookup: CDR1 MNHEY, CDR2 SVGAGI. Deletions cut 2 bases from V and 4 bases from J, with 14 bases between. The length of the CDR3 is 15 residues. CDR3 protein: CASSYRSRGAETQYF. CDR3 nucleotide sequence: TGTGCCAGCAGTTACCGGAGCAGGGGGGCAGAGACCCAGTACTTC.

As for this clonotype: A much larger clone differs by one base, so this may be a read error. This chain joins TRBV5-1 and TRBJ2-4, with D tentatively TRBD2 (6 bases). The germline gives CDR1 SGHRS, CDR2 YFSETQ. CDR3 length: 14 amino acids. Trimming cost V 0 bases and J 13 bases, with 17 bases left between them. The CDR3 protein is CASSLEAGKNEQYF. Written as DNA, the CDR3 is TGCGCCAGCAGCTTGGAGGCGGGGAAGAATGAGCAGTACTTC.

This clonotype was picked up many times. The chain links TRBV2 to TRBJ2-5; possible D gene TRBD1, 7 bases. V was clipped by 7 bases and J by 4 bases, with 13 bases between them. The germline gives CDR1 SNHLY, CDR2 FYNNEI. The CDR3 runs 13 residues. The CDR3: CASKEGASETQYF. The DNA of the CDR3 is TGTGCCAGCAAGGAGGGGGCCTCAGAGACCCAGTACTTC.

This clonotype was detected many times. The chain links TRBV18 to TRBJ2-7; TRBD1 matches at 9 bases. Germline CDR1 and CDR2: KGHSH and LQKENI. The V and J ends lost 6 bases and 3 bases, in that order; junction bases with no gene match: 9. The CDR3 length is 15 residues. For the CDR3, the DNA is TGTGCCAGCTCCCCCTTTGACAGGGGGGTCTACGAGCAGTACTTC. This sequence encodes CASSPFDRGVYEQYF.

This clonotype was picked up many times. V usage is TRBV6-5 and J usage is TRBJ1-6; weak D call: TRBD1 (5 bases). Between the trimmed V and J ends, which lost 6 bases and 2 bases, there was a span of 14 bases. CDR1 is MNHEY, CDR2 SVGAGI, per germline. The CDR3 covers 16 residues. DNA of the CDR3: TGTGCCAGCAGAAAGACCGTGACAGCCTATAATTCACCCCTCCACTTT. Translating it yields CASRKTVTAYNSPLHF.